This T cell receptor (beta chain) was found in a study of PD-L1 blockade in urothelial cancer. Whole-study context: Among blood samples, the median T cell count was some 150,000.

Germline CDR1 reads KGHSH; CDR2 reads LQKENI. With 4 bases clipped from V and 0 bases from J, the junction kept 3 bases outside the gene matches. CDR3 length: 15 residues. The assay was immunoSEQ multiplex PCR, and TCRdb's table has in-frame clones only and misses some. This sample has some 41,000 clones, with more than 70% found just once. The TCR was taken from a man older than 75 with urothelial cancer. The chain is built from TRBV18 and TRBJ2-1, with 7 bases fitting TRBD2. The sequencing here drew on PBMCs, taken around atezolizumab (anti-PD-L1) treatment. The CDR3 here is CASSLAGNSYNEQFF. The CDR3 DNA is TGTGCCAGCTCACTAGCGGGTAACTCCTACAATGAGCAGTTCTTC.